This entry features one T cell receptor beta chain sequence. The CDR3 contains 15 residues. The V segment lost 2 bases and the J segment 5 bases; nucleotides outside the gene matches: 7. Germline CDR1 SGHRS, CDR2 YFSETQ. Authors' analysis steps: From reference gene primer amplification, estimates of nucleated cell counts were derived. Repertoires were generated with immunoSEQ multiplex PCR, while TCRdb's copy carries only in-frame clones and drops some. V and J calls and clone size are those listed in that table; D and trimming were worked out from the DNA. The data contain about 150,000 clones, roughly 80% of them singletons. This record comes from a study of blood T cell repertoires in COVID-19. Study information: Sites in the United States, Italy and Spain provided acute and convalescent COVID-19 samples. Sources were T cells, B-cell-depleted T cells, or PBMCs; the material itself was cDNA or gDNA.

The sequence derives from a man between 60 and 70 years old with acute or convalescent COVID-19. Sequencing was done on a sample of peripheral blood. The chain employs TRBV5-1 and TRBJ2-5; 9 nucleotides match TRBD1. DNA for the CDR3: TGCGCCAGCAGCTTTGGACAGGGGCGCGTCGAGACCCAGTACTTC. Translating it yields CASSFGQGRVETQYF.